This TCR beta chain stems from a study of control samples from healthy donors and cancer patients. Using immunoSEQ multiplex PCR, the repertoire was profiled, and TCRdb retains in-frame clones only, with some absent. The table records tens of thousands of clones, approximately 90% of them present only once. This clone was seen only once. The trim removed 3 bases at V and 8 bases at J, leaving 9 bases unmatched. The CDR3 contains 15 residues. Germline assignment: CDR1 SGHDT and CDR2 YYEEEE. Sequencing used PBMCs. V usage is TRBV5-6 and J usage is TRBJ1-2; TRBD1 matches 11 bases. The receptor was isolated from a man under 40 with colorectal cancer. The CDR3 protein is CASSYGTGGADGYTF. Here the CDR3 DNA reads TGTGCCAGCAGCTACGGGACAGGGGGTGCGGACGGCTACACCTTC.